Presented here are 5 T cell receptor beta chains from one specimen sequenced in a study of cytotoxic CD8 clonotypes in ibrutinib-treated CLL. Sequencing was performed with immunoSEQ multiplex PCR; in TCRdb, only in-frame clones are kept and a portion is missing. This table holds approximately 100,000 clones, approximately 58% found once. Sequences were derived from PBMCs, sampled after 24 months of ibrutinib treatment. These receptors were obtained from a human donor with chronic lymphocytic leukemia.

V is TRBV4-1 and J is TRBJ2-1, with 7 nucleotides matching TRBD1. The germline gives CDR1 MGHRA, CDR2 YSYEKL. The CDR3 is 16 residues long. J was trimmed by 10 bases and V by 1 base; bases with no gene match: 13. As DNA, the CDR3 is TGCGCCAGCAGCCAAGCGCGAGGGGGCCGAAAAAACGAGCAGTTCTTC. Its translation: CASSQARGGRKNEQFF.

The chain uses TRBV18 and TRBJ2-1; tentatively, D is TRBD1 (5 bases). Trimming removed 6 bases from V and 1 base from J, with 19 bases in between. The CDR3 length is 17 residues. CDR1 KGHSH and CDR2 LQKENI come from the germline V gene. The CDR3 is CASSPPIGVTSYNEQFF. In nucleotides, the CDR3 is TGTGCCAGCTCCCCTCCGATAGGGGTAACATCCTACAATGAGCAGTTCTTC.

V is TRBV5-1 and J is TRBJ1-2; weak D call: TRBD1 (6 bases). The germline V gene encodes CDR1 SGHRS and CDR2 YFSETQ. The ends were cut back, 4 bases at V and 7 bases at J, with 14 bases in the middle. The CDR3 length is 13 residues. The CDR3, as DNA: TGCGCCAGCAGCCTTGCTGAGGGGGGTGGCTACACCTTC. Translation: CASSLAEGGGYTF.

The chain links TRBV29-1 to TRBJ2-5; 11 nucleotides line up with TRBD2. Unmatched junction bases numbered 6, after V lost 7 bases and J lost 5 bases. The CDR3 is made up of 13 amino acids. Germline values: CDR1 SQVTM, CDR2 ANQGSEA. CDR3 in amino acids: CSGRASGGETQYF. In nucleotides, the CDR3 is TGCAGCGGCCGAGCTAGCGGGGGGGAGACCCAGTACTTC.

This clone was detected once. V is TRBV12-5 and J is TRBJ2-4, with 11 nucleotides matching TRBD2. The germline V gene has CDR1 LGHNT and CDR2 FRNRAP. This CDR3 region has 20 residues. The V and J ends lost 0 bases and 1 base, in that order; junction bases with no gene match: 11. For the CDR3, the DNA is TGTGCTAGTGGTTTGGTACTGGCTAGCGGGGGGCTAGGGGCCAAAAACATTCAGTACTTC. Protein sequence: CASGLVLASGGLGAKNIQYF.